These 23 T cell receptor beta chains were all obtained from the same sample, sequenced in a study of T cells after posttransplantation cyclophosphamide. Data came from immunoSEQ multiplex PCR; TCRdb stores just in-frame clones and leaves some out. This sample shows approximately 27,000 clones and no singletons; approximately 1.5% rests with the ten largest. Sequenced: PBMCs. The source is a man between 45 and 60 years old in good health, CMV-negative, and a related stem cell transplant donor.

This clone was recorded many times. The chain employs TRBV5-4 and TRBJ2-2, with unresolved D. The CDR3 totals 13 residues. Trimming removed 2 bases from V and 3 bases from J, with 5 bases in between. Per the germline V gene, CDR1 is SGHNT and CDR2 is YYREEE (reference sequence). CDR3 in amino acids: CASSLSYTGELFF. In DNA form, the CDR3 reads TGTGCCAGCAGCTTAAGCTACACCGGGGAGCTGTTTTTT.

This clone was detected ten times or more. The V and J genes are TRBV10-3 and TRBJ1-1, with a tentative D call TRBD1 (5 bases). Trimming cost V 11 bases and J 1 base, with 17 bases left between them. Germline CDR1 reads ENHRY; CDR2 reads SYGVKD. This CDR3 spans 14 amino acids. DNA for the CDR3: TGTGCCGGCGGGGGGTCAAGGGGGAACACTGAAGCTTTCTTT. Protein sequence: CAGGGSRGNTEAFF.

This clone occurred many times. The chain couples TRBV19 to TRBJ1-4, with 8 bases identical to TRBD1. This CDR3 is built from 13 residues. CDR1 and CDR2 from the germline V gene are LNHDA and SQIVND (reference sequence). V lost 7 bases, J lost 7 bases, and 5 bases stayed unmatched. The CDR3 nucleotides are TGTGCCAGTACCGGACAGGGTGCTGAAAAACTGTTTTTT. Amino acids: CASTGQGAEKLFF. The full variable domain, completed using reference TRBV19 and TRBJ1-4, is DGGITQSPKYLFRKEGQNVTLSCEQNLNHDAMYWYRQDPGQGLRLIYYSQIVNDFQKGDIAEGYSVSREKKESFPLTVTSAQKNPTAFYLCASTGQGAEKLFFGSGTQLSVL.

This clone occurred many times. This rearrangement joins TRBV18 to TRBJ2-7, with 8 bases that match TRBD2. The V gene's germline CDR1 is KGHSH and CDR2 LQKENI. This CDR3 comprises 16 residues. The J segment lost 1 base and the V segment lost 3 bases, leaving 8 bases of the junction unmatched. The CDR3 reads CASSPPLAGGSYEQYF. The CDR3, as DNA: TGTGCCAGCTCACCCCCCCTAGCGGGTGGGTCCTACGAGCAGTACTTC.

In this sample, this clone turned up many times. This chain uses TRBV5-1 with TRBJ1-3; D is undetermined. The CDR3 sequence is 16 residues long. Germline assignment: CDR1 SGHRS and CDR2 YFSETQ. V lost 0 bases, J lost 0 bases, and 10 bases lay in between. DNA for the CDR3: TGCGCCAGCAGCTTGGCGGGTGCGGGCTCTGGAAACACCATATATTTT. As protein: CASSLAGAGSGNTIYF.

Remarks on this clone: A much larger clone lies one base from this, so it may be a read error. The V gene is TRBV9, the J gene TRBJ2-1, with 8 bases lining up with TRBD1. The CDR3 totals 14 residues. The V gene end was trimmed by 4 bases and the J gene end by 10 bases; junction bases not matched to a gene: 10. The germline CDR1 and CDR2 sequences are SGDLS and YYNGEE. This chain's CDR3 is CASSPWTGPDEQFF. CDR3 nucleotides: TGTGCCAGCAGCCCATGGACAGGGCCAGACGAGCAGTTCTTC.

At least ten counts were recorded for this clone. CDR3 bases: TGTGCCAGCAGCGACGGACTAGCGGGGGGGCCCAACACCGGGGAGCTGTTTTTT. Protein sequence: CASSDGLAGGPNTGELFF. J is TRBJ2-2 and V is TRBV9; 15 bases align to TRBD2. V lost 3 bases and J lost 2; bases outside the gene matches: 5. The germline gives CDR1 SGDLS, CDR2 YYNGEE. The CDR3 covers 18 residues.

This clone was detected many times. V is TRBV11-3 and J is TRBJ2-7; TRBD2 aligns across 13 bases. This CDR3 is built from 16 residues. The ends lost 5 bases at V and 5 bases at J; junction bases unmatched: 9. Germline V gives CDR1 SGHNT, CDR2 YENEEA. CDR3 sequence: CASSPRGLAGANEQYF. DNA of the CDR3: TGTGCCAGCAGCCCGAGAGGACTAGCGGGAGCTAACGAGCAGTACTTC.

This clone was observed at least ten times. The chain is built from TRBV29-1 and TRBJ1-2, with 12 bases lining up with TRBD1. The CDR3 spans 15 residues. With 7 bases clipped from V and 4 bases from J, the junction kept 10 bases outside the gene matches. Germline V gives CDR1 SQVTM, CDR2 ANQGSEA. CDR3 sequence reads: CSAETGTGGIYGYTF. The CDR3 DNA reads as TGCAGCGCCGAAACCGGGACAGGGGGCATCTATGGCTACACCTTC.

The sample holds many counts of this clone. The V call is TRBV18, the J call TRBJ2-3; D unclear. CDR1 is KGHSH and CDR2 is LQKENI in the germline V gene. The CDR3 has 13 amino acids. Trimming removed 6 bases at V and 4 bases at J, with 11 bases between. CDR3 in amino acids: CASSGLKADTQYF. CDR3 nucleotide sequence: TGTGCCAGCTCTGGGCTAAAGGCAGATACGCAGTATTTT. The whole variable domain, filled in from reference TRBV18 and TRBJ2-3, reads NAGVMQNPRHLVRRRGQEARLRCSPMKGHSHVYWYRQLPEEGLKFMVYLQKENIIDESGMPKERFSAEFPKEGPSILRIQQVVRGDSAAYFCASSGLKADTQYFGPGTRLTVL.

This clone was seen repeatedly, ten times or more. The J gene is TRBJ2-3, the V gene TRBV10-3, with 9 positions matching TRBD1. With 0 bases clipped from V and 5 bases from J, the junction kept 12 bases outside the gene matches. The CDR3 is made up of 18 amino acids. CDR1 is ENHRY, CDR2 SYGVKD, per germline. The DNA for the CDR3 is TGTGCCATCAGTGAGTCGAGGTTCCGACAGGGGGTAAAAGATACGCAGTATTTT. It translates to CAISESRFRQGVKDTQYF.

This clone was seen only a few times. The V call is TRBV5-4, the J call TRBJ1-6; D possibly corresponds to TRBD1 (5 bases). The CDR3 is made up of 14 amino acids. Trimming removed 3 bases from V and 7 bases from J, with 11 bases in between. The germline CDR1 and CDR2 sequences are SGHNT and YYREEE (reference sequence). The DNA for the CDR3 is TGTGCCAGCAGCTCCAGGGATTTAAATTCACCCCTCCACTTT. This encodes CASSSRDLNSPLHF.

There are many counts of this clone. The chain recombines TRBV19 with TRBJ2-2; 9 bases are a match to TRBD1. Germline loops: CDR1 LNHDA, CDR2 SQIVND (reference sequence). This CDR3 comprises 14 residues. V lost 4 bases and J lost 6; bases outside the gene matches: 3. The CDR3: CASSKQGAAGELFF. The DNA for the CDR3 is TGTGCCAGTAGTAAACAGGGGGCTGCCGGGGAGCTGTTTTTT.

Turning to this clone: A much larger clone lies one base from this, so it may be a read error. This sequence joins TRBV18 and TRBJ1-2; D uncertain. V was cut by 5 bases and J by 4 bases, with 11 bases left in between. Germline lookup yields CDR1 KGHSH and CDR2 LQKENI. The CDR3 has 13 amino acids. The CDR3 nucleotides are TGTGCCAGCTCAGCGGGAAAGGGCTATGGCTACACCTTC. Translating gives CASSAGKGYGYTF.

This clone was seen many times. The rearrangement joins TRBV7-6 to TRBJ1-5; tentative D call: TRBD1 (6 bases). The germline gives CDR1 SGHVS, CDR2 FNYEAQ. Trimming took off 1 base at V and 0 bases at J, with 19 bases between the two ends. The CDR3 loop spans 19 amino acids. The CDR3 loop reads CASSLGPGRGIYSNQPQHF. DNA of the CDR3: TGTGCCAGCAGCTTAGGTCCAGGGAGGGGGATCTATAGCAATCAGCCCCAGCATTTT.

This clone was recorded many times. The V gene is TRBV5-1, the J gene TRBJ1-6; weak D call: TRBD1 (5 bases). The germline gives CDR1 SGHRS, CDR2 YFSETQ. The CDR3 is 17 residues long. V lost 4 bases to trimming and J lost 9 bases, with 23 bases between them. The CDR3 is CASSQRVVGEGVSPLHF. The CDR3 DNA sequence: TGCGCCAGCAGCCAACGGGTAGTGGGGGAGGGAGTTTCACCCCTCCACTTT. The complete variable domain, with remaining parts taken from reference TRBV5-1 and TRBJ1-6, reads KAGVTQTPRYLIKTRGQQVTLSCSPISGHRSVSWYQQTPGQGLQFLFEYFSETQRNKGNFPGRFSGRQFSNSRSEMNVSTLELGDSALYLCASSQRVVGEGVSPLHFGNGTRLTVT.

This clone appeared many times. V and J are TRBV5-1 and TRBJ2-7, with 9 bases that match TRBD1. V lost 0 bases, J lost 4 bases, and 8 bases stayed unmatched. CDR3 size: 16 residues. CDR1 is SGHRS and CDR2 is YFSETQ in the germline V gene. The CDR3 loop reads CASSLAPGQGGYEQYF. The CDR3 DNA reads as TGCGCCAGCAGCTTGGCCCCGGGACAGGGAGGTTACGAGCAGTACTTC.

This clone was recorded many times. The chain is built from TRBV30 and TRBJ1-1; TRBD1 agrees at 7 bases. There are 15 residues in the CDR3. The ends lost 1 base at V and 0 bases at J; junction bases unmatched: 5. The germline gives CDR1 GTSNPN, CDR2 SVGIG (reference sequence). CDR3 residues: CAWSGMGTVNTEAFF. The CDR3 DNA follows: TGTGCCTGGAGTGGGATGGGGACAGTGAACACTGAAGCTTTCTTT.

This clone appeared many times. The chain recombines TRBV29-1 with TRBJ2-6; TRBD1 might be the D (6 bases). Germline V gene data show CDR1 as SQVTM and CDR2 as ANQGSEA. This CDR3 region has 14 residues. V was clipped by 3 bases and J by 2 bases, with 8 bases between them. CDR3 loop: CSVDKGAGANVLTF. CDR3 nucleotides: TGCAGCGTTGACAAGGGGGCTGGGGCCAACGTCCTGACTTTC.

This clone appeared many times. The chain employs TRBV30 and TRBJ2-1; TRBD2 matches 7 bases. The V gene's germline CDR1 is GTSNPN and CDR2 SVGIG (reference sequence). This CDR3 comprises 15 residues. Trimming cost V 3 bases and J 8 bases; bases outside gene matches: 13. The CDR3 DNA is TGTGCCTGGAGCATAGGGGACTACCCTTTGGATGAGCAGTTCTTC. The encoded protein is CAWSIGDYPLDEQFF.

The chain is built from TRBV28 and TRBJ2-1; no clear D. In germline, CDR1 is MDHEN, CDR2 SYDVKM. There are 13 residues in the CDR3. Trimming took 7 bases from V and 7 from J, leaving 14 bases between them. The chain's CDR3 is CASIARNTNEQFF. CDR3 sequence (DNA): TGTGCCAGCATCGCCAGGAATACGAATGAGCAGTTCTTC.

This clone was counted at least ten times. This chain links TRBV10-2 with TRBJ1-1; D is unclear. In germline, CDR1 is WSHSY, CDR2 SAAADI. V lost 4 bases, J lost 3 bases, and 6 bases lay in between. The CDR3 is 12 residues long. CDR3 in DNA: TGCGCCAGCAGTGGCGGGTACACTGAAGCTTTCTTT. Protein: CASSGGYTEAFF.

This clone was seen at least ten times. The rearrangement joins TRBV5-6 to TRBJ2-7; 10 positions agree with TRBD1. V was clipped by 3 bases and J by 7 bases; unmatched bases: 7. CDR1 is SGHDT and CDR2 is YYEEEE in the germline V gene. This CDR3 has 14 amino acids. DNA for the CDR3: TGTGCCAGCAGCTGGGGACAGGGGCGGAGGGAGCAGTACTTC. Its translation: CASSWGQGRREQYF.